This TCR beta chain was documented in a study of blood T cell repertoires in COVID-19. Study-wide background: Specimens from acute and convalescent COVID-19 originated in the United States, Italy and Spain. Nucleic acid was either cDNA or gDNA, and it came from T cells, B-cell-depleted T cells, or PBMCs.

Per the study methods: Using reference gene primer amplification, nucleated cell counts were estimated. Generated by immunoSEQ multiplex PCR, the TCRdb table keeps only in-frame clones and is missing some. Clone size and the V and J calls come from that table; the DNA yielded D and trimming. Seen here are some 260,000 clones, more than 70% observed once, and the top ten hold approximately 3.1%. The V end lost 3 bases, the J end lost 8 bases, and 17 bases lay between the germline ends. This CDR3 contains 14 residues. Germline CDR1 reads GTSNPN; CDR2 reads SVGIG (reference sequence). The rearrangement uses TRBV30 and TRBJ2-1, with a weak D call TRBD1 (5 bases). Sequenced: peripheral blood. This clonotype was obtained from a woman under 30 with acute or convalescent COVID-19. The CDR3 sequence: CAWSAGMTVDEQFF. CDR3 DNA: TGTGCCTGGAGCGCAGGGATGACAGTGGATGAGCAGTTCTTC.